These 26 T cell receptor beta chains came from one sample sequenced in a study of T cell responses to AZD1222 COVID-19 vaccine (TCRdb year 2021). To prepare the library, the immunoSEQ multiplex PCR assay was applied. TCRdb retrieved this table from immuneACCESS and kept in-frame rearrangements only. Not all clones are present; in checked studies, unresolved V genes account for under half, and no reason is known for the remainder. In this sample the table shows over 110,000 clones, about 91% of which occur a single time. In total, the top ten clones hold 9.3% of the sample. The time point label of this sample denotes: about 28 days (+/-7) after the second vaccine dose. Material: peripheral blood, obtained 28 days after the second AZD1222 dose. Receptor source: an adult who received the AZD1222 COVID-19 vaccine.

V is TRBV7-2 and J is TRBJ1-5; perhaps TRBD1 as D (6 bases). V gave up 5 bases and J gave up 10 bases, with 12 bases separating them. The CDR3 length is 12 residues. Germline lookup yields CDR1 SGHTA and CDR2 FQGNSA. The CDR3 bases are TGTGCCAGCAGCGCCCAGGGGCTTCCCCAGCATTTT. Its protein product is CASSAQGLPQHF.

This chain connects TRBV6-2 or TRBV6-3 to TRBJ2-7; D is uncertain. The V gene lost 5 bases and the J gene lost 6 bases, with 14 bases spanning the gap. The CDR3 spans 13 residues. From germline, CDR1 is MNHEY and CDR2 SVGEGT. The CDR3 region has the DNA TGTGCCAGCAGTCAAAACCGACACGGCGAGCAGTACGTC. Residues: CASSQNRHGEQYV.

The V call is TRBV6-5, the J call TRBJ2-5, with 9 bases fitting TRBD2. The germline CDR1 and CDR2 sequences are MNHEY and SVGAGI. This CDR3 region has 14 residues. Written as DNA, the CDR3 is TGTGCTAGCGGGAGTAGCGCATTAGAAGAGACCCAGTACTTC. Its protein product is CASGSSALEETQYF.

In nucleotides, the CDR3 is TGTGCCAGCAGTTTAATAGGGTCTCTGTTCTTC. This codes for CASSLIGSLFF. The rearrangement uses TRBV12-3 or TRBV12-4 and TRBJ2-1; no clear D. V lost 2 bases to trimming and J lost 15 bases, with 11 bases between them. The CDR3 loop spans 11 amino acids.

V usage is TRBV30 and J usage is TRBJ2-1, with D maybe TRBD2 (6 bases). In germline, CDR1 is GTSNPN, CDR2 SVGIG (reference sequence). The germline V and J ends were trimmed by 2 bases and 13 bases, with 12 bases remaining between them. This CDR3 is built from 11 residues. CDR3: CAWSLRDLQFF. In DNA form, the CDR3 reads TGTGCCTGGAGTCTACGGGACTTACAGTTCTTC. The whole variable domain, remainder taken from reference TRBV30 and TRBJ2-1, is SQTIHQWPATLVQPVGSPLSLECTVEGTSNPNLYWYRQAAGRGLQLLFYSVGIGQISSEVPQNLSASRPQDRQFILSSKKLLLSDSGFYLCAWSLRDLQFFGPGTRLTVL.

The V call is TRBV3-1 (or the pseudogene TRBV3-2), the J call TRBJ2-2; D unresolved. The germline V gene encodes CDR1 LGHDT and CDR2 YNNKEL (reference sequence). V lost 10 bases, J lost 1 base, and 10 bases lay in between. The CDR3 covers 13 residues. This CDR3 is CATGSGNTGELFF. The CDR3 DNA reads TGTGCCACCGGCTCAGGGAACACCGGGGAGCTGTTTTTT.

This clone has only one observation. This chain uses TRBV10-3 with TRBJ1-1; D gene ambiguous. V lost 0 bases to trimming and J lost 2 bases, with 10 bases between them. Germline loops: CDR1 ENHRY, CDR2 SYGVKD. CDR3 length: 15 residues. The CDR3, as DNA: TGTGCCATCAGTGAGTCCGATGGGCTAAACACTGAAGCTTTCTTT. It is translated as CAISESDGLNTEAFF.

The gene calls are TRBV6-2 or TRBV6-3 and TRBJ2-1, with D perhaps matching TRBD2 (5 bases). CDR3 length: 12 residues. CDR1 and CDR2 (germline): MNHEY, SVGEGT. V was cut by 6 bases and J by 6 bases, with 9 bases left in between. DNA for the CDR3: TGTGCCAGCAGCCAAACTAGCAATGAGCAGTTCTTC. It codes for CASSQTSNEQFF.

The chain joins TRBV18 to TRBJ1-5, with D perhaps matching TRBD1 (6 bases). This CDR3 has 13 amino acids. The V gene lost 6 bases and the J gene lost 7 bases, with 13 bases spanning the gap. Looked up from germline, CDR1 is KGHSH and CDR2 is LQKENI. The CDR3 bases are TGTGCCAGCTCCAGGGGTACCCGACAGCCCCAGCATTTT. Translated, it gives CASSRGTRQPQHF. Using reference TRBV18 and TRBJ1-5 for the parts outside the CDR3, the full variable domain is NAGVMQNPRHLVRRRGQEARLRCSPMKGHSHVYWYRQLPEEGLKFMVYLQKENIIDESGMPKERFSAEFPKEGPSILRIQQVVRGDSAAYFCASSRGTRQPQHFGDGTRLSIL.

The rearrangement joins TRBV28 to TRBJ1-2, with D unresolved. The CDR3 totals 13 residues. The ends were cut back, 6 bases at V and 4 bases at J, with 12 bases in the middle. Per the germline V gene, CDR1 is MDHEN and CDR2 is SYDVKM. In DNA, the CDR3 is TGTGCCAGCAGGGAACGGGGTGCCTATGGCTACACCTTC. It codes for CASRERGAYGYTF.

CDR3 sequence: CASNTLSGGSYNEQFF. In DNA, the CDR3 is TGTGCCAGCAATACACTTTCCGGGGGAAGCTACAATGAGCAGTTCTTC. The chain combines TRBV28 with TRBJ2-1, with a tentative D call TRBD2 (6 bases). CDR3 length: 16 residues. V lost 7 bases and J lost 3, with 19 bases in between. Germline V gives CDR1 MDHEN, CDR2 SYDVKM.

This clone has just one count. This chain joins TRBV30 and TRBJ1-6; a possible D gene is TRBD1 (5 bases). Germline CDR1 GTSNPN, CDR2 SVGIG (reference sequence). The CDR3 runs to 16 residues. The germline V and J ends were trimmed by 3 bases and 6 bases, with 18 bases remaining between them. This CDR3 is CAWRPPRAISNSPLHF. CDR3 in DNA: TGTGCCTGGAGACCTCCCAGGGCGATATCTAATTCACCCCTCCACTTT.

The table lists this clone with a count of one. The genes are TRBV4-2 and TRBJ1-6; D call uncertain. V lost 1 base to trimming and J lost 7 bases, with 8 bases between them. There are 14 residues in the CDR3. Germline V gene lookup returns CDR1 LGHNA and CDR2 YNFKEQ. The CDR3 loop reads CASSQVPWNSPLHF. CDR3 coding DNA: TGTGCCAGCAGCCAAGTCCCCTGGAATTCACCCCTCCACTTT.

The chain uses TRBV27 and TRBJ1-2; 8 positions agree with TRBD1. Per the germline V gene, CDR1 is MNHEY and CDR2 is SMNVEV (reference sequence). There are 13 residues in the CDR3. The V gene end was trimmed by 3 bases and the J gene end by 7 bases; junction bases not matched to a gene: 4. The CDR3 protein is CASSFRGRGGYTF. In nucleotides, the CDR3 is TGTGCCAGCAGTTTCAGGGGGCGAGGTGGCTACACCTTC.

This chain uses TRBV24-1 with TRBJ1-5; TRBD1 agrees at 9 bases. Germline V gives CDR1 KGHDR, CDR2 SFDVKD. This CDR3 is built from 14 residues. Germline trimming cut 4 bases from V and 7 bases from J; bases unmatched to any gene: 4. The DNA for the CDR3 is TGTGCCACCAGTGACGGACAGGGGAAACAGCCCCAGCATTTT. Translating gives CATSDGQGKQPQHF.

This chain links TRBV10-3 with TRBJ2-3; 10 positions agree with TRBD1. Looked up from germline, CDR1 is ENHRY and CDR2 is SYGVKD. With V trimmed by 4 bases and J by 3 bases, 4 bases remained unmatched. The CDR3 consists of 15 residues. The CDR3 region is CAISGGQGTTDTQYF. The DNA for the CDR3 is TGTGCCATCAGTGGGGGACAGGGGACGACAGATACGCAGTATTTT.

In DNA, the CDR3 is TGTGCCAGCAGTTACTCGATTGGGCCTGGGGCCAACGTCCTGACTTTC. Encoded protein: CASSYSIGPGANVLTF. The gene calls are TRBV6-5 and TRBJ2-6; D not certain. The CDR3 has 16 amino acids. Germline V gene lookup returns CDR1 MNHEY and CDR2 SVGAGI. Trimming pared 0 bases from V and 2 bases from J, leaving 8 bases between.

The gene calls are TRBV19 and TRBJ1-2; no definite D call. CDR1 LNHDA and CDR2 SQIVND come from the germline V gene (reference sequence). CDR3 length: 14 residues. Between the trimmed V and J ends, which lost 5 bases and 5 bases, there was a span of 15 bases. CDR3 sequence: CASSGNEGLYGYTF. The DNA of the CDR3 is TGTGCCAGTAGTGGGAACGAGGGCTTGTATGGCTACACCTTC.

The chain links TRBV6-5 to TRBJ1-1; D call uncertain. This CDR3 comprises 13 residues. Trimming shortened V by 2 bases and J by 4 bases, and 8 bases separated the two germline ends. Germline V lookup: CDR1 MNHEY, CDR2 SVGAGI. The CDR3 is CASSYPGSTEAFF. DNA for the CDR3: TGTGCCAGCAGTTACCCAGGAAGCACTGAAGCTTTCTTT.

CDR3 in amino acids: CASSLGINMNTEAFF. CDR3 bases: TGTGCCAGCAGCTTAGGGATAAACATGAACACTGAAGCTTTCTTT. V usage is TRBV7-2 and J usage is TRBJ1-1; unclear D gene. V was clipped by 1 base and J by 0 bases, with 9 bases between them. The germline V gene has CDR1 SGHTA and CDR2 FQGNSA. The CDR3 totals 15 residues.

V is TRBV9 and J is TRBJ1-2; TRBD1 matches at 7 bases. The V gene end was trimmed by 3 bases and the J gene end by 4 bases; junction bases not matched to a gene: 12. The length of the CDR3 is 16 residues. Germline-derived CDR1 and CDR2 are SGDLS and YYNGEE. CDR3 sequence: CASSGPGGGEVYGYTF. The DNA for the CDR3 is TGTGCCAGCAGCGGTCCCGGAGGGGGCGAAGTCTATGGCTACACCTTC.

CDR3: CASSHREVVYGYTF. The CDR3 nucleotides are TGTGCCAGCAGCCACAGGGAAGTTGTCTATGGCTACACCTTC. The chain joins TRBV7-9 to TRBJ1-2; D perhaps matches TRBD1 (6 bases). The CDR3 spans 14 residues. Trimming took 5 bases from V and 4 from J, leaving 14 bases between them. Germline V CDR1 and CDR2: SEHNR, FQNEAQ (reference sequence).

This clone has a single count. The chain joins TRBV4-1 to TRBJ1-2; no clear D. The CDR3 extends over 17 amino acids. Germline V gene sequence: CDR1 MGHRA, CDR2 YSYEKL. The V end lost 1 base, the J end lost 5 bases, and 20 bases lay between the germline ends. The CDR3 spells CASSQGRVVTSLYGYTF. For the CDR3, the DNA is TGCGCCAGCAGCCAAGGAAGAGTCGTCACATCTCTATATGGCTACACCTTC.

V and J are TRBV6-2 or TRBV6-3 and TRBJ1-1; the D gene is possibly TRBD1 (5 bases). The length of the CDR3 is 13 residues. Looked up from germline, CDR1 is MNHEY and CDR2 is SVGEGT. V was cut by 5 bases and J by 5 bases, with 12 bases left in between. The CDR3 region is CASSLLRGTEAFF. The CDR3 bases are TGTGCCAGCAGTCTCCTGAGGGGTACTGAAGCTTTCTTT.

The CDR3 coding sequence is TGTGCCAGTAGCCCAGGGTTCGGAAACACCATATATTTT. Translated: CASSPGFGNTIYF. This chain joins TRBV19 and TRBJ1-3, with D tentatively TRBD1 (5 bases). CDR3 length: 13 residues. CDR1 and CDR2 (germline): LNHDA, SQIVND (reference sequence). Trimming left V 6 bases short and J 4 bases short, with 10 bases between. Filled out from reference TRBV19 and TRBJ1-3, the complete variable domain reads DGGITQSPKYLFRKEGQNVTLSCEQNLNHDAMYWYRQDPGQGLRLIYYSQIVNDFQKGDIAEGYSVSREKKESFPLTVTSAQKNPTAFYLCASSPGFGNTIYFGEGSWLTVV.

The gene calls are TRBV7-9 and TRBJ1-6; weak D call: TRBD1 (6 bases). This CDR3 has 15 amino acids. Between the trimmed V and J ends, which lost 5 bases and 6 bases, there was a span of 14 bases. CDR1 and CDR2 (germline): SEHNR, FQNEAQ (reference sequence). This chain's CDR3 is CASSRPGQLNSPLHF. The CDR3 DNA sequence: TGTGCCAGCAGCCGTCCCGGACAGCTTAATTCACCCCTCCACTTT. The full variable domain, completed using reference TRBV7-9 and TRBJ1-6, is DTGVSQNPRHKITKRGQNVTFRCDPISEHNRLYWYRQTLGQGPEFLTYFQNEAQLEKSRLLSDRFSAERPKGSFSTLEIQRTEQGDSAMYLCASSRPGQLNSPLHFGNGTRLTVT.